This TCR beta chain was documented in a study of technical replicates of blood from several donors. The CDR3 covers 15 residues. Germline V gene sequence: CDR1 LNHDA, CDR2 SQIVND (reference sequence). Losses at the gene ends were 3 bases for V and 2 bases for J; bases not matched to a gene: 3. Libraries were prepared by immunoSEQ multiplex PCR; TCRdb keeps only in-frame clonotypes and omits some of them. The table lists 75,000 to 95,000 clones, about 95% of them singletons. The chain combines TRBV19 with TRBJ2-7; 11 nucleotides align to TRBD2. Specimen: T cells isolated from PBMCs. The TCR originated in a human donor in good health. The DNA of the CDR3 is TGTGCCAGTAGTATGACTAGCGGGAACACCTACGAGCAGTACTTC. Amino acids: CASSMTSGNTYEQYF.